This TCR beta chain was sequenced for a study of blood T cell repertoires in COVID-19 (dated by TCRdb to about 2020). Looking at the study overall: Collaborator samples came from the United States, Italy and Spain and covered acute and convalescent phases of COVID-19. The repertoires were made available in a free public database intended to serve as a resource for research on the immune response to SARS-CoV-2. The prospective study material was composed of cDNA or gDNA derived from T cells, B-cell-depleted T cells, or PBMCs. Subjects who had been exposed to COVID-19, were actively infected with it, or had recovered from it provided the deeply sampled blood TCRbeta repertoires that made up the dataset. Nearly every sample came with metadata listing a de-identified subject ID, COVID-19 status, age in years and sex. The samples were drawn from the first 160 participants of the ongoing ImmuneRACE study and from over 950 subjects provided by 6 global collaborators. Where available, HLA class I and class II types were taken from metadata supplied by the sample provider and were not determined by assay-based typing. Study-level results and caveats: The amount of clinical and demographic metadata varied by source and participant and was provided uncurated.

Each collaborating institution followed its own protocols to collect whole blood in K2EDTA tubes. For TCRbeta analysis, collaborator samples were shipped as frozen whole blood, as isolated PBMCs, or as DNA extracted from either sample type. The immunoSEQ Assay, a bias-controlled multiplex PCR, was used to amplify TCRbeta CDR3 regions from genomic DNA. As for the authors' bioinformatics: The number of nucleated cells in each sample was estimated from the amplification of reference gene primers within the assay. To quantify the absolute abundance of each unique TCRbeta CDR3 rearrangement, sequence reads were collapsed and filtered. Productive Simpson clonality was computed per sample as the square root of Simpson's diversity index over productive rearrangements. Entries here come from immuneACCESS through TCRdb and include only in-frame sequences with V and J called. Some clones fail to appear in such tables; in the studies checked, an unresolved V gene covers under half of the shortfall, and the cause of the remainder is unknown. Clone size and the V and J calls come from that table; the DNA yielded D and trimming. This sample has about 9,000 clones in its table, and 84% of those were observed once. The ten top clones hold roughly a tenth of the sample.

In its sample, this clone was seen a few times. Its antigen target is currently unknown. Base qualities are missing; no much larger clone stands one base away. The CDR3 numbers 12 residues from cysteine through phenylalanine. Only the CDR3 portion is preserved as DNA: 36 bases, with reading frame beginning at the first base. From the germline V gene, CDR1 is MNHEY and CDR2 is SVGEGT. Trimming removed 2 bases from V and 7 bases from J, leaving 8 bases between the germline ends. The sample consisted of peripheral blood. The chain uses TRBV6-2 or TRBV6-3 and TRBJ1-2; no D gene call is confident. This TCR derives from a human donor in a cohort sampled during active COVID-19. For the CDR3, the sequence is CASSYAGGGYTF. In nucleotides, the sequence is TGTGCCAGCAGTTACGCGGGCGGTGGCTACACCTTC.